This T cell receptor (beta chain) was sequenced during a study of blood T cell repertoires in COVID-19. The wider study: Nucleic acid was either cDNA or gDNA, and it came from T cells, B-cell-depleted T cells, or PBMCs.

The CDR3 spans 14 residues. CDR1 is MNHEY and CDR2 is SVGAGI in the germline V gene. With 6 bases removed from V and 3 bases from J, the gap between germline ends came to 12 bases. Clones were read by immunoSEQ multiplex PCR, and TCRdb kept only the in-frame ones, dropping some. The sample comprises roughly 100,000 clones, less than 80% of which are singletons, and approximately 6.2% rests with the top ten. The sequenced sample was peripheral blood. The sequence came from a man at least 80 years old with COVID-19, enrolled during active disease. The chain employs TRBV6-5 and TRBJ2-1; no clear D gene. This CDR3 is CASSYNGLYNEQFF. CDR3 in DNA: TGTGCCAGCAGCTATAATGGGCTCTACAATGAGCAGTTCTTC.